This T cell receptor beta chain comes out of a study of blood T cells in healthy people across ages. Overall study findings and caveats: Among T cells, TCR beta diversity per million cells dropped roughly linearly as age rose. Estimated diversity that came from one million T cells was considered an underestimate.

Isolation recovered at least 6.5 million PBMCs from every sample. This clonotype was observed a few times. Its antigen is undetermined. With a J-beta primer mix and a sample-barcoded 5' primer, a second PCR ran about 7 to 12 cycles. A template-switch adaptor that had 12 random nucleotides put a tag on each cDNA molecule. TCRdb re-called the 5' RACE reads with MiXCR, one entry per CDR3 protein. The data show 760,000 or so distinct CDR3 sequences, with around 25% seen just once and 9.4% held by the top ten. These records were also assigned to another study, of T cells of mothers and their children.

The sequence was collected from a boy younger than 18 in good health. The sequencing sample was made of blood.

CDR3 amino acids: CASNLDRGLGESQYF. Written as DNA, the CDR3 is TGCGCCAGCAACCTAGACAGGGGGCTGGGGGAGTCCCAGTACTTC. The chain is built from TRBV5-1 and TRBJ2-5; 10 positions agree with TRBD1. The CDR3 spans 15 residues. J lost 9 bases, V lost 6 bases, and 14 bases had no gene match. CDR1 is SGHRS and CDR2 is YFSETQ in the germline V gene.